The 32 T cell receptor beta chains below all came from one sample that was sequenced in a study of blood T cell repertoires in COVID-19. Repertoires were generated with immunoSEQ multiplex PCR, while TCRdb's copy carries only in-frame clones and drops some. The top ten clones hold roughly 5.6% of a sample with some 200,000 clones, more than 75% of them seen once. Input material: peripheral blood. These receptors were obtained from a man aged 40-50 years with active or convalescent COVID-19.

This clone occurred a few times. The chain couples TRBV3-1 (or the pseudogene TRBV3-2) to TRBJ2-7; D unresolved. The germline V and J ends were trimmed by 4 bases and 3 bases, with 16 bases remaining between them. In germline, CDR1 is LGHDT, CDR2 YNNKEL (reference sequence). This CDR3 spans 15 amino acids. The CDR3 DNA is TGTGCCAGCAGCCCCCAGCCAGGTTACATCTACGAGCAGTACTTC. This translates into CASSPQPGYIYEQYF.

The chain uses TRBV6-5 and TRBJ2-6; TRBD1 aligns across 8 bases. The CDR3 consists of 15 residues. CDR1 is MNHEY and CDR2 is SVGAGI in the germline V gene. The V segment lost 7 bases and the J segment 0 bases; nucleotides outside the gene matches: 2. CDR3 DNA sequence: TGTGCCAGCACCGGGACAGGCTCTGGGGCCAACGTCCTGACTTTC. Amino acid sequence: CASTGTGSGANVLTF.

The sample holds a few counts of this clone. The V call is TRBV5-1, the J call TRBJ1-2; a weak D match, TRBD1 (6 bases). Germline V gives CDR1 SGHRS, CDR2 YFSETQ. The CDR3 has 14 amino acids. Trimming took 4 bases from V and 5 from J, leaving 15 bases between them. CDR3 bases: TGCGCCAGCAGCGTGGCAGGGGAATTTTATGGCTACACCTTC. This translates into CASSVAGEFYGYTF.

In the case of this clone: In the same sample, other DNA sequences code for this CDR3. The rearrangement uses TRBV3-1 (or the pseudogene TRBV3-2) and TRBJ1-1; D not resolved. In germline, CDR1 is LGHDT, CDR2 YNNKEL (reference sequence). The length of the CDR3 is 13 residues. V lost 1 base and J lost 2, with 5 bases in between. CDR3 protein: CASSQGGNTEAFF. CDR3 nucleotides: TGTGCCAGCAGCCAAGGCGGAAACACTGAAGCTTTCTTT.

This clone showed up just a few times. The J gene is TRBJ1-2, the V gene TRBV6-1; 7 bases fit TRBD1. Germline-derived CDR1 and CDR2 are MNHNS and SASEGT. V lost 3 bases and J lost 8; bases outside the gene matches: 3. The CDR3 length is 12 residues. For the CDR3, the DNA is TGTGCCAGCAGTGACGACAGGGTCGGCTACACCTTC. Translation: CASSDDRVGYTF.

The chain couples TRBV5-8 to TRBJ1-2; D unclear. Trimming cost V 1 base and J 6 bases, with 13 bases left between them. CDR1 is SGHTS, CDR2 YDEGEE, per germline. The CDR3 is made up of 14 amino acids. CDR3 protein: CASSLPPGLNGYTF. In DNA form, the CDR3 reads TGTGCCAGCAGCTTGCCCCCTGGACTGAATGGCTACACCTTC.

This chain connects TRBV3-1 (or the pseudogene TRBV3-2) to TRBJ2-6; D uncertain. The V gene lost 5 bases and the J gene lost 0 bases, with 14 bases spanning the gap. Germline values: CDR1 LGHDT, CDR2 YNNKEL (reference sequence). The CDR3 spans 17 residues. For the CDR3, the DNA is TGTGCCAGCAGCAGCCGCGGCAGCTACTCTGGGGCCAACGTCCTGACTTTC. This sequence encodes CASSSRGSYSGANVLTF.

This chain links TRBV3-1 (or the pseudogene TRBV3-2) with TRBJ1-4, with TRBD1 matching over 10 bases. CDR1 and CDR2 (germline): LGHDT, YNNKEL (reference sequence). CDR3 size: 15 residues. J gave up 5 bases and V 3 bases, and 3 bases lay outside the gene matches. The CDR3 loop reads CASSQSGQGNEKLFF. Written as DNA, the CDR3 is TGTGCCAGCAGCCAGTCGGGACAGGGGAATGAAAAACTGTTTTTT.

The rearrangement uses TRBV18 and TRBJ1-1; no reliable D call. V was shortened by 3 bases and J by 0 bases, with 14 bases between the two germline ends. Per germline, CDR1 KGHSH and CDR2 LQKENI. This CDR3 region has 16 residues. CDR3 in DNA: TGTGCCAGCTCACCGTTCGGGTCCGGGGTGAACACTGAAGCTTTCTTT. Residues: CASSPFGSGVNTEAFF.

The rearrangement joins TRBV10-3 to TRBJ2-7; D is unresolved. The CDR3 loop spans 13 amino acids. Germline V gene data show CDR1 as ENHRY and CDR2 as SYGVKD. V was cut by 3 bases and J by 3 bases, with 9 bases left in between. Here the CDR3 DNA reads TGTGCCATCAGTGATTTGACATACTACGAGCAGTACTTC. Its translation: CAISDLTYYEQYF.

This clone was detected a few times. This chain uses TRBV7-9 with TRBJ2-1; D may be TRBD2 (6 bases). The CDR3 covers 16 residues. Germline CDR1 reads SEHNR; CDR2 reads FQNEAQ (reference sequence). The germline V and J ends were trimmed by 5 bases and 9 bases, with 23 bases remaining between them. The CDR3 is CASSRPGGTRMGEQFF. The CDR3 DNA is TGTGCCAGCAGCCGCCCAGGAGGGACGCGGATGGGTGAGCAGTTCTTC.

The CDR3 nucleotides are TGTGCCTGGACCTCGGCCCCGATAGCTAGGAACTATGGCTACACCTTC. Translating it yields CAWTSAPIARNYGYTF. The rearrangement links TRBV30 to TRBJ1-2; no reliable D call. Deletions cut 4 bases from V and 2 bases from J, with 20 bases between. The CDR3 is 16 residues long. The V gene's germline CDR1 is GTSNPN and CDR2 SVGIG (reference sequence).

The chain combines TRBV4-2 with TRBJ2-3; 12 nucleotides agree with TRBD2. V lost 0 bases to trimming and J lost 1 base; unmatched junction nucleotides: 8. The CDR3 length is 19 residues. The germline V gene has CDR1 LGHNA and CDR2 YNFKEQ. The CDR3 spells CASSQEFPGLAGRTDTQYF. The CDR3 DNA reads as TGTGCCAGCAGCCAAGAATTTCCCGGACTAGCGGGACGCACAGATACGCAGTATTTT.

The J gene is TRBJ2-1, the V gene TRBV11-3; D possibly corresponds to TRBD1 (6 bases). CDR1 is SGHNT and CDR2 is YENEEA in the germline V gene. V was clipped by 0 bases and J by 5 bases, with 17 bases between them. This CDR3 region has 17 residues. The CDR3 is CASSLDPGQTLDNEQFF. CDR3 nucleotide sequence: TGTGCCAGCAGCTTAGACCCAGGACAGACACTGGACAATGAGCAGTTCTTC.

The J gene is TRBJ1-6, the V gene TRBV6-5; 7 nucleotides align to TRBD1. The CDR3 runs 14 residues. CDR1 and CDR2 from the germline V gene are MNHEY and SVGAGI. Trimming at V came to 5 bases and at J to 7 bases, leaving 5 bases not matched to a gene. CDR3: CASSRTGVNSPLHF. The CDR3 DNA sequence: TGTGCCAGCAGTAGAACAGGGGTAAATTCACCCCTCCACTTT.

This chain uses TRBV9 with TRBJ2-3, with 9 positions matching TRBD2. Germline CDR1 SGDLS, CDR2 YYNGEE. The CDR3 is 15 residues long. V trimming: 0 bases; J trimming: 3 bases; junction bases outside the gene matches: 2. The CDR3 loop reads CASSVEAGGTDTQYF. The CDR3 bases are TGTGCCAGCAGCGTAGAAGCGGGAGGAACAGATACGCAGTATTTT.

The gene calls are TRBV6-5 and TRBJ2-7; D call uncertain. CDR1 and CDR2 from the germline V gene are MNHEY and SVGAGI. Deletions cut 4 bases from V and 3 bases from J, with 10 bases between. This CDR3 has 13 amino acids. Here the CDR3 reads CASSSLGLYEQYF. Here the CDR3 DNA reads TGTGCCAGCAGTTCCCTAGGTCTCTACGAGCAGTACTTC.

The chain joins TRBV6-5 to TRBJ1-6, with 8 positions matching TRBD1. Germline V gives CDR1 MNHEY, CDR2 SVGAGI. Losses at the gene ends were 4 bases for V and 3 bases for J; bases not matched to a gene: 2. The CDR3 contains 15 residues. This CDR3 reads CASSSDRVYNSPLHF. The CDR3 DNA is TGTGCCAGCAGTTCGGACAGGGTCTATAATTCACCCCTCCACTTT.

This chain joins TRBV19 and TRBJ1-5; a weak D match, TRBD1 (6 bases). Trimming removed 3 bases at V and 6 bases at J, with 27 bases between. Germline assignment: CDR1 LNHDA and CDR2 SQIVND (reference sequence). The CDR3 has 19 residues. CDR3 coding DNA: TGTGCCAGTAGTATCGGCTTCGCGGGGGCGTACGGATTTGGTCAGCCCCAGCATTTT. This gives the protein CASSIGFAGAYGFGQPQHF.

The chain couples TRBV6-2 or TRBV6-3 to TRBJ1-2, with 8 bases identical to TRBD1. CDR3 length equals 15 residues. V dropped 4 bases and J dropped 5; count of bases not matched to a gene: 9. Germline V CDR1 and CDR2: MNHEY, SVGEGT. The CDR3 reads CASSSPAGQAYGYTF. CDR3 DNA sequence: TGTGCCAGCAGTTCTCCCGCGGGACAGGCTTATGGCTACACCTTC.

V gene TRBV7-2 combines with J gene TRBJ1-2, with D tentatively TRBD1 (5 bases). The V gene's germline CDR1 is SGHTA and CDR2 FQGNSA. The CDR3 runs 14 residues. V was trimmed by 2 bases and J by 6 bases, leaving 13 bases between them. The CDR3: CASSLLAGSHGYTF. CDR3 nucleotide sequence: TGTGCCAGCAGCTTACTCGCAGGGTCCCATGGCTACACCTTC. Supplemented by reference TRBV7-2 and TRBJ1-2, the full variable domain reads GAGVSQSPSNKVTEKGKDVELRCDPISGHTALYWYRQSLGQGLEFLIYFQGNSAPDKSGLPSDRFSAERTGGSVSTLTIQRTQQEDSAVYLCASSLLAGSHGYTFGSGTRLTVV.

The V call is TRBV18, the J call TRBJ2-2; 13 nucleotides line up with TRBD2. Germline V gene sequence: CDR1 KGHSH, CDR2 LQKENI. This CDR3 has 16 amino acids. V dropped 3 bases and J dropped 6; count of bases not matched to a gene: 4. The CDR3 region has the DNA TGTGCCAGCTCACCGAGGACTAGCGGGAGTCCCGGGGAGCTGTTTTTT. Translating gives CASSPRTSGSPGELFF.

The V call is TRBV29-1, the J call TRBJ2-1, with TRBD1 matching 8 bases. The CDR3 is made up of 16 amino acids. Trimming at V came to 3 bases and at J to 8 bases, leaving 15 bases not matched to a gene. Germline CDR1 SQVTM, CDR2 ANQGSEA. The chain's CDR3 is CSVEGLDRALVDEQFF. The CDR3 coding sequence is TGCAGCGTTGAGGGGCTGGACAGGGCCTTAGTCGATGAGCAGTTCTTC.

The chain links TRBV18 to TRBJ2-3, with 10 nucleotides matching TRBD2. Germline loops: CDR1 KGHSH, CDR2 LQKENI. V gave up 4 bases and J gave up 2 bases; unmatched junction bases: 3. This CDR3 region has 15 residues. The CDR3 region has the DNA TGTGCCAGCTCACTAGCGGGAGGAGTCACAGATACGCAGTATTTT. It specifies CASSLAGGVTDTQYF.

The chain recombines TRBV20-1 with TRBJ1-2; 8 bases agree with TRBD1. CDR1 DFQATT and CDR2 SNEGSKA come from the germline V gene (reference sequence). Trimming removed 3 bases from V and 4 bases from J; junction bases left unmatched: 4. This CDR3 contains 13 residues. CDR3 amino acids: CSASAGGSYGYTF. CDR3 nucleotide sequence: TGCAGTGCTAGTGCAGGGGGCAGCTATGGCTACACCTTC.

This clone was counted a few times. The DNA for the CDR3 is TGCGCCAGCAGCTTTGGACAGCCGACTAATGAAAAACTGTTTTTT. It encodes CASSFGQPTNEKLFF. The chain carries TRBV5-1 and TRBJ1-4, with D possibly matching TRBD1 (6 bases). CDR3 length equals 15 residues. V shed 2 bases and J shed 2 bases, with 10 bases lying between them. Looked up from germline, CDR1 is SGHRS and CDR2 is YFSETQ.

This clone was recorded only once. V and J are TRBV18 and TRBJ2-3, with 10 bases aligning to TRBD2. The V gene end was trimmed by 2 bases and the J gene end by 3 bases; junction bases not matched to a gene: 8. The CDR3 totals 17 residues. The V gene's germline CDR1 is KGHSH and CDR2 LQKENI. The CDR3 sequence is CASSPSGSSGGTDTQYF. CDR3 DNA sequence: TGTGCCAGCTCACCATCAGGATCTAGCGGGGGAACAGATACGCAGTATTTT.

The V call is TRBV19, the J call TRBJ1-2; D not resolved. V was clipped by 3 bases and J by 4 bases, with 3 bases between them. Germline CDR1 LNHDA, CDR2 SQIVND (reference sequence). The length of the CDR3 is 11 residues. In nucleotides, the CDR3 is TGTGCCAGTAGTATCGGCTATGGCTACACCTTC. Translating it yields CASSIGYGYTF.

The J gene is TRBJ2-5, the V gene TRBV18; maybe TRBD1 (6 bases). Germline V gene sequence: CDR1 KGHSH, CDR2 LQKENI. Trimming took off 3 bases at V and 2 bases at J, with 13 bases between the two ends. This CDR3 spans 15 amino acids. The CDR3 reads CASSPRQAKQETQYF. Here the CDR3 DNA reads TGTGCCAGCTCACCGAGACAGGCCAAACAAGAGACCCAGTACTTC.

This sequence joins TRBV10-2 and TRBJ2-7; D gene uncertain. CDR1 is WSHSY, CDR2 SAAADI, per germline. V was pared by 6 bases and J by 2 bases, with 11 bases between. This CDR3 comprises 13 residues. The CDR3 loop is CASRTDITYEQYF. The CDR3 nucleotides read TGCGCCAGCAGGACCGACATAACCTACGAGCAGTACTTC.

The chain recombines TRBV11-2 with TRBJ1-2; D possibly corresponds to TRBD1 (5 bases). CDR1 and CDR2 (germline): SGHAT, FQNNGV. The ends were cut back, 3 bases at V and 2 bases at J, with 10 bases in the middle. The CDR3 spans 14 residues. The CDR3 region has the DNA TGTGCCAGCAGCTTCATGGGGGGGAACTATGGCTACACCTTC. It specifies CASSFMGGNYGYTF.

The chain recombines TRBV6-2 or TRBV6-3 with TRBJ1-6; no reliable D call. V was clipped by 6 bases and J by 0 bases, with 18 bases between them. The CDR3 has 18 residues. In germline, CDR1 is MNHEY, CDR2 SVGEGT. As DNA, the CDR3 is TGTGCCAGCAGCCGTGGAAGGAGAACAAGCTCCTATAATTCACCCCTCCACTTT. It encodes CASSRGRRTSSYNSPLHF.